The sequence of this T cell receptor (beta chain) was determined in a study of cytomegalovirus exposure and HLA in healthy donors. About the research overall: Earlier, 110 million or so unique TCR beta sequences were recovered from 170 million or so T cells by an analysis.

To note about this clone: Its target is unknown.

Study outcomes and limitations: Accurate predictions that matched the HLA-A and HLA-B alleles of most subjects were reportedly made from TCR beta sequences. A likely sequencing artifact accounted for one observed cluster of highly shared sequence variants.

The CDR3 extends over 13 amino acids. V lost 0 bases to trimming and J lost 4 bases, with 7 bases between them. Germline CDR1 is SGHRS and CDR2 is YFSETQ. Use of 60 Vbeta and 13 Jbeta primers characterized the PCR. In the original analysis: It was a later analysis that counted around 85 million unique TCR beta chains, of which some 9.9 million were shared. Using immunoSEQ multiplex PCR, the repertoire was profiled, and TCRdb retains in-frame clones only, with some absent. The D gene and trimming were derived from the DNA, and the V and J assignments and clone size from that table. The data show some 89,000 clones, about 85% seen once.

This chain links TRBV5-1 with TRBJ1-1; D remains unclear. The receptor's source is a man aged 40-50 years in good health and CMV-seropositive. Sequencing was carried out using PBMCs. CDR3 sequence (DNA): TGCGCCAGCAGCTTGGCGCCGGGCACTGAAGCTTTCTTT. Its translation: CASSLAPGTEAFF.